This TCR beta chain was found in a study of T cell responses to AZD1222 COVID-19 vaccine. The study, taken as a whole, reports: Baseline serostatus was positive in only six AZD1222 recipients. Unmutated variant regions reportedly attract nearly half of all spike-specific TCRs. Elevations in Spike-specific TCR breadth and depth followed administration of two AZD1222 doses. Across spike, vaccine-associated CD4 TCRs were found, dominant at 160-218 and 743-854.

Remarks on this clone: Its antigen is as yet unknown.

CDR1 and CDR2 from the germline V gene are SGHRS and YFSETQ. Trimming removed 8 bases from V and 2 bases from J; junction bases left unmatched: 10. The CDR3 spans 15 residues. Clones were read by immunoSEQ multiplex PCR, and TCRdb kept only the in-frame ones, dropping some. The sample includes 100,000 to 150,000 clones, around 89% of them seen just once. This chain uses TRBV5-1 with TRBJ1-2, with 9 bases matching TRBD1. The receptor comes from an adult in good health. Sequencing used peripheral blood, obtained on day 0 of MenACWY control vaccination. The CDR3 sequence: CASQTTGTGNYGYTF. The CDR3 DNA sequence: TGCGCCAGTCAGACTACCGGGACAGGGAACTATGGCTACACCTTC.